The TCR beta chain described here comes from a study of cytomegalovirus exposure and HLA in healthy donors. PCR employed 60 Vbeta and 13 Jbeta primers. Generated by immunoSEQ multiplex PCR, the TCRdb table keeps only in-frame clones and is missing some. The table shows 170,000 or so clones, with 70% to 75% occurring only once. Trimming removed 3 bases from V and 6 bases from J; junction bases left unmatched: 9. Germline lookup yields CDR1 SGHNT and CDR2 YYREEE (reference sequence). The CDR3 spans 15 residues. What was sequenced was PBMCs. The chain is built from TRBV5-4 and TRBJ2-3; 8 bases are a match to TRBD1. This sequence originates from a male donor in good health and CMV-seronegative. CDR3 loop: CASSSQGGGRDTQYF. For the CDR3, the DNA is TGTGCCAGCAGCTCACAGGGGGGCGGTAGGGATACGCAGTATTTT.